A selection of T cell receptor beta chains follows, all from one sample in a study of blood T cell repertoires in COVID-19. The method was immunoSEQ multiplex PCR; TCRdb's version includes in-frame clones alone and lacks a portion of them. The table lists 200,000 to 250,000 clones, 80% of them singletons. Sequenced sample: PBMCs or T cells enriched from blood (not recorded which). Receptors originate from a man aged 25 to 45 with acute COVID-19. Both conserved end residues are part of each CDR3. The D gene is left open where the match is weak. Clone size is given for some rows only: seen once, a few or many times, or a class if the clone is expanded.

V gene,D gene,J gene,clone size,CDR3 DNA,CDR3 protein
TRBV6-5,NA,TRBJ1-1,few,TGTGCCAGCAGTTTAGTTAGTCAGAACACTGAAGCTTTCTTT,CASSLVSQNTEAFF
TRBV6-5,NA,TRBJ2-4,once,TGTGCCAGCAGTTACCGGACAGCCTTAGCCAAAAACATTCAGTACTTC,CASSYRTALAKNIQYF
TRBV5-4,TRBD1,TRBJ1-6,NA,TGTGCCAGCAGCTTGGACCATGCGGGGACAGTAGCACCCCTCCACTTT,CASSLDHAGTVAPLHF
TRBV12-3/TRBV12-4,NA,TRBJ1-2,NA,TGTGCCAGCAGTTTCCCGGGGAGGCTTGGCTACACCTTC,CASSFPGRLGYTF
TRBV18,TRBD1,TRBJ2-5,NA,TGTGCCAGCTCACCACAGGCAGGGGGCGAGACCCAGTACTTC,CASSPQAGGETQYF
TRBV6-5,TRBD1,TRBJ1-1,NA,TGTGCCAGCAGTTACGCAACAGGGGGCGGGACTGAAGCTTTCTTT,CASSYATGGGTEAFF
TRBV7-6,NA,TRBJ1-1,NA,TGTGCCAGCAGCTTCCGCGGGAGGGGGTACACTGAAGCTTTCTTT,CASSFRGRGYTEAFF
TRBV5-5,NA,TRBJ2-7,NA,TGTGCCAGCAGCTTATACAGGGCCATAGGAGAGCAGTACTTC,CASSLYRAIGEQYF
TRBV5-1,NA,TRBJ1-5,NA,TGCGCCAGCAGCTTAGAGCTCGGCAATCAGCCCCAGCATTTT,CASSLELGNQPQHF
TRBV12-5,NA,TRBJ2-2,NA,TGTGCTAGTGGTCCAGATACAGGGAACACCGGGGAGCTGTTTTTT,CASGPDTGNTGELFF
TRBV3-1/TRBV3-2,NA,TRBJ1-2,NA,TGTGCCAGCAGCCAACAGGGTATGGATGGCTACACCTTC,CASSQQGMDGYTF
TRBV2,NA,TRBJ1-5,NA,TGTGCCAGCAGTCCCGAGATCAATCAGCCCCAGCATTTT,CASSPEINQPQHF
TRBV20-1,NA,TRBJ1-2,NA,TGCAGTGCTAGTGAGGGAGGGTATGGCTACACCTTC,CSASEGGYGYTF
TRBV11-2,TRBD1,TRBJ2-5,once,TGTGCCAGCAGCGCCAGGGGGCGAGAGACCCAGTACTTC,CASSARGRETQYF
TRBV9,NA,TRBJ2-3,NA,TGTGCCAGCAGCGTTTCCGGGGAGCGCACAGATACGCAGTATTTT,CASSVSGERTDTQYF
TRBV6-1,TRBD2,TRBJ2-3,NA,TGTGCCAGCAGTGAATGGGCGGGGGGCGGAGATACGCAGTATTTT,CASSEWAGGGDTQYF
TRBV24-1,TRBD1,TRBJ1-1,few,TGTGCCACCAGTGATTCCGGGACAGGGGACACTGAAGCTTTCTTT,CATSDSGTGDTEAFF
TRBV3-1/TRBV3-2,TRBD1,TRBJ2-3,NA,TGTGCCAGCAGCCAGAATACAGGGGGCTCAGATACGCAGTATTTT,CASSQNTGGSDTQYF
TRBV5-1,NA,TRBJ1-2,NA,TGCGCCAGCAGCAGGGGTAACTATGGCTACACCTTC,CASSRGNYGYTF
TRBV5-4,NA,TRBJ1-1,NA,TGTGCCAGCAGCCCGGGATGGGGTACGGTGAACACTGAAGCTTTCTTT,CASSPGWGTVNTEAFF
TRBV6-5,TRBD1,TRBJ2-5,NA,TGTGCCAGCAGAGCAGGGGGAGAGACCCAGTACTTC,CASRAGGETQYF
TRBV7-9,NA,TRBJ1-1,NA,TGTGCTACAATTGACAGTATCACTGAAGCTTTCTTT,CATIDSITEAFF
TRBV12-3/TRBV12-4,NA,TRBJ1-2,NA,TGTGCCAGCAGCTTAGACTACGATGGCTACACCTTC,CASSLDYDGYTF
TRBV9,TRBD1,TRBJ1-3,NA,TGTGCCAGCAGCCCTCTCGGACAGGCGCTCTCTGGAAACACCATATATTTT,CASSPLGQALSGNTIYF
TRBV3-1/TRBV3-2,NA,TRBJ1-2,NA,TGTGCCAGCAGTCTTCAGGAGGACTATGGCTACACCTTC,CASSLQEDYGYTF
TRBV7-9,TRBD1,TRBJ2-1,NA,TGTGCCAGCAGTCTTTACAGGGGGAAATACAATGAGCAGTTCTTC,CASSLYRGKYNEQFF
TRBV18,TRBD2,TRBJ2-1,NA,TGTGCCAGCACGGGGGGGAGCTCCTACAATGAGCAGTTCTTC,CASTGGSSYNEQFF
TRBV28,TRBD2,TRBJ2-2,NA,TGTGCCAGCAGTTCCCCGGGACTAGTAGGGGGCACCGGGGAGCTGTTTTTT,CASSSPGLVGGTGELFF
TRBV14,TRBD1,TRBJ1-6,NA,TGTGCCAGCAGGGTTGAGGGACAGGGAAATTCACCCCTCCACTTT,CASRVEGQGNSPLHF
TRBV24-1,TRBD2,TRBJ2-2,NA,TGTGCCACCTCTTCTCCGGGAGGGTCGGGGGAGCTGTTTTTT,CATSSPGGSGELFF
TRBV5-1,TRBD2,TRBJ2-3,NA,TGCGCCAGCAGCTTACGGCCCCATACCCTAGCGGGGGGGCGGGATACGCAGTATTTT,CASSLRPHTLAGGRDTQYF